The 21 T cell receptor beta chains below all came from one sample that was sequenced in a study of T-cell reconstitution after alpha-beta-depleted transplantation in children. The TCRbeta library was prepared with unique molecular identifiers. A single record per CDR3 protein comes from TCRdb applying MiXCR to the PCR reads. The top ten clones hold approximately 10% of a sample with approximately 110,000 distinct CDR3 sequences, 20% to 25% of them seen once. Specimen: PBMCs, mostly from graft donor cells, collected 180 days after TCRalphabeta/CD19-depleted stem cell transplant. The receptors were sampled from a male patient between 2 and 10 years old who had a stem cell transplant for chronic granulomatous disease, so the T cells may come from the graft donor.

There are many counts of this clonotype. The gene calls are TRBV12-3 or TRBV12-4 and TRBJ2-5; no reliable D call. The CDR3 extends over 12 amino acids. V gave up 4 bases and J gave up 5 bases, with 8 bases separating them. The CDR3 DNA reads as TGTGCCAGCAGTTCCCCCCGGGAGACCCAGTACTTC. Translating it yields CASSSPRETQYF.

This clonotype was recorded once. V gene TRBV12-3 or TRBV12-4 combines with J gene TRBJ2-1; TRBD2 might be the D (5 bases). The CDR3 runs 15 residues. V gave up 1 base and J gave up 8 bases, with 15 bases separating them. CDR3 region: CASSLGDYGVDEQFF. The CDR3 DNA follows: TGTGCCAGCAGTTTAGGTGACTATGGGGTCGATGAGCAGTTCTTC.

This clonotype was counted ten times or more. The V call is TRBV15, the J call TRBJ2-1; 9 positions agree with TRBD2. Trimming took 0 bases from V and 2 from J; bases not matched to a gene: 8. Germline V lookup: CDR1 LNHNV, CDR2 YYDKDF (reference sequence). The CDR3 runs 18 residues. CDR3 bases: TGTGCCACCAGCAGAGAATCTAGCGGGGTTGGTACCTACAATGAGCAGTTCTTC. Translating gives CATSRESSGVGTYNEQFF. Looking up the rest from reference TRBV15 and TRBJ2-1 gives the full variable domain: DAMVIQNPRYQVTQFGKPVTLSCSQTLNHNVMYWYQQKSSQAPKLLFHYYDKDFNNEADTPDNFQSRRPNTSFCFLDIRSPGLGDTAMYLCATSRESSGVGTYNEQFFGPGTRLTVL.

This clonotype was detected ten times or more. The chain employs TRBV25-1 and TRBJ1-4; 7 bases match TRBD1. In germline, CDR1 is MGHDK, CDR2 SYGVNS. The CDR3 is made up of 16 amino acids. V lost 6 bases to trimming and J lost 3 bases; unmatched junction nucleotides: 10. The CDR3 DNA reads TGTGCCAGCAGCGAAACAGGGGTAATGGCTAATGAAAAACTGTTTTTT. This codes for CASSETGVMANEKLFF.

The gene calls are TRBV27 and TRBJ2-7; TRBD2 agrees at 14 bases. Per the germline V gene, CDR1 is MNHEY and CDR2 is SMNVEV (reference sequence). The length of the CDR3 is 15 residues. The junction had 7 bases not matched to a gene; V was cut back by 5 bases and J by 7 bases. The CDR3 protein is CASSMTSGRAGEQYF. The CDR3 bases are TGTGCCAGCAGTATGACTAGCGGGAGGGCCGGGGAGCAGTACTTC.

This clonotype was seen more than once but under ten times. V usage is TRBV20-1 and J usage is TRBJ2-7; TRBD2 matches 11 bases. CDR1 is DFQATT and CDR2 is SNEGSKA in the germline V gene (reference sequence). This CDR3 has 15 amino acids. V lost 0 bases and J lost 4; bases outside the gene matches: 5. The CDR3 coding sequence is TGCAGTGCTAGAGATCCCACTAGCGGGGGATACGAGCAGTACTTC. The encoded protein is CSARDPTSGGYEQYF.

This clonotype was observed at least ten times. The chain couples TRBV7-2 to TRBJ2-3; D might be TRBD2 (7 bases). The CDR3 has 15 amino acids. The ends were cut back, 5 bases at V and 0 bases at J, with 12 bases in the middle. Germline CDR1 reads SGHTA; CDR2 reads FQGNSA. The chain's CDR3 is CASSRGGTSTDTQYF. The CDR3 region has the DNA TGTGCCAGCAGCAGGGGGGGGACTAGCACAGATACGCAGTATTTT.

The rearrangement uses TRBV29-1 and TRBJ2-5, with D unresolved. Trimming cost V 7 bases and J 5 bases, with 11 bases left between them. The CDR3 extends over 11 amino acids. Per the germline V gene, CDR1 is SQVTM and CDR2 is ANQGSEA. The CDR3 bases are TGCAGCGCCGCGCCCCCGGAGACCCAGTACTTC. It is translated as CSAAPPETQYF.

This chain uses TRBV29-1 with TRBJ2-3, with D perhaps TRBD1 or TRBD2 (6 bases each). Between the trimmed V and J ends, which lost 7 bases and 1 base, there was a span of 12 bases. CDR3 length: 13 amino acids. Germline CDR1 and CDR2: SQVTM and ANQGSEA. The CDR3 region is CSAWGAGTDTQYF. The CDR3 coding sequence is TGCAGCGCCTGGGGGGCCGGCACAGATACGCAGTATTTT.

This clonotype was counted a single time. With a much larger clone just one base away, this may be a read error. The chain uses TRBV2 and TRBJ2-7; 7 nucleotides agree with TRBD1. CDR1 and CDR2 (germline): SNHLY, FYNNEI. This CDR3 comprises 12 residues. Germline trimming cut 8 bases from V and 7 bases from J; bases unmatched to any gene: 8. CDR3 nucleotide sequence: TGTGCCAGCTGCCGGGACAGCTGTGAGCAGTACTTC. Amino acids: CASCRDSCEQYF.

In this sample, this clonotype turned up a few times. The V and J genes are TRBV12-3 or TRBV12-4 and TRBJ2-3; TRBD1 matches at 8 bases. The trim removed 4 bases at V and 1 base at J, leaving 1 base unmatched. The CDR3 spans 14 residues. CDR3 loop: CASSSGQGTDTQYF. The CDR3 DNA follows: TGTGCCAGCAGTTCGGGACAGGGCACAGATACGCAGTATTTT.

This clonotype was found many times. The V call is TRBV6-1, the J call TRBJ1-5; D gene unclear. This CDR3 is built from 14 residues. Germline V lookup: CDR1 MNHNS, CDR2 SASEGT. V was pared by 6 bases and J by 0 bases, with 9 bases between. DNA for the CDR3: TGTGCCAGCAGCGCGATGGGTAGCAATCAGCCCCAGCATTTT. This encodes CASSAMGSNQPQHF.

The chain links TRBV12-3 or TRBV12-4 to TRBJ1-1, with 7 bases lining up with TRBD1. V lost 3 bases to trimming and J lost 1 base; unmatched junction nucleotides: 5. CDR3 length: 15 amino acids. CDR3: CASSLEGAGNTEAFF. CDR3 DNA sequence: TGTGCCAGCAGTTTGGAGGGGGCCGGGAACACTGAAGCTTTCTTT.

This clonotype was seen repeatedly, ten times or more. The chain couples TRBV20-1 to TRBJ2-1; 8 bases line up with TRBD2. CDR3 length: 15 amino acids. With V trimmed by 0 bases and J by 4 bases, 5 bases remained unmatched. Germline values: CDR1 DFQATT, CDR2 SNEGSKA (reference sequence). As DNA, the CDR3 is TGCAGTGCTAGAGAGGTCGCTAGCGGGTACAATGAGCAGTTCTTC. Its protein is CSAREVASGYNEQFF.

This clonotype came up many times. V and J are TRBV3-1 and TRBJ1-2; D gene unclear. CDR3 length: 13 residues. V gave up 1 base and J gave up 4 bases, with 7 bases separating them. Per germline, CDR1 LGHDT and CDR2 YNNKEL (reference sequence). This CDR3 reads CASSQGGVYGYTF. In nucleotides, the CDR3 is TGTGCCAGCAGCCAAGGGGGAGTCTATGGCTACACCTTC. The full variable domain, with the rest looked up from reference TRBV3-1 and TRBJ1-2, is DTAVSQTPKYLVTQMGNDKSIKCEQNLGHDTMYWYKQDSKKFLKIMFSYNNKELIINETVPNRFSPKSPDKAHLNLHINSLELGDSAVYFCASSQGGVYGYTFGSGTRLTVV.

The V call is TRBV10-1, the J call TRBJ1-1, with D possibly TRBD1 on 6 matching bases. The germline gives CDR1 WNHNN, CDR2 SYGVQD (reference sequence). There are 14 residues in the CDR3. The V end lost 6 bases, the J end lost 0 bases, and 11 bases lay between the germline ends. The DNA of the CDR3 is TGCGCCAGCAGCACAGGGATTATGAACACTGAAGCTTTCTTT. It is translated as CASSTGIMNTEAFF.

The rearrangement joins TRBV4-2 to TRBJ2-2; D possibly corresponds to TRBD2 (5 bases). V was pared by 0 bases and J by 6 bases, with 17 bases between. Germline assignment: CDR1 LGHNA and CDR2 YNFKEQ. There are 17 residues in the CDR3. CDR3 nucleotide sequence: TGTGCCAGCAGCCAAGATTCCCGGGGAGCTTCGGCCGGGGAGCTGTTTTTT. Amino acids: CASSQDSRGASAGELFF.

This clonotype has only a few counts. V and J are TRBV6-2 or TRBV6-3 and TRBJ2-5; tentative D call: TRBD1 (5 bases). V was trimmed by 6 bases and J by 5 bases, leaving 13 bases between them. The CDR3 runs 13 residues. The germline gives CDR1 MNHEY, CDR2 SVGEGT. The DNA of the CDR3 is TGTGCCAGCAGACCTCAAGGGGTCGAGACCCAGTACTTC. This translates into CASRPQGVETQYF.

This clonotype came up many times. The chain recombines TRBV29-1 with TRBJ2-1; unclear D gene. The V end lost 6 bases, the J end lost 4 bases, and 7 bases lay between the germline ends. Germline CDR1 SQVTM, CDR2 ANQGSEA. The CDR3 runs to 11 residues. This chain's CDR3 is CSVETYNEQFF. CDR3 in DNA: TGCAGCGTGGAGACATACAATGAGCAGTTCTTC.

DNA of the CDR3: TGTGCCAGCAGCTCCCCTCTTCGTGGGGGGGCCACGAGCACCGGGGAGCTGTTTTTT. Translation gives CASSSPLRGGATSTGELFF. This chain links TRBV7-6 with TRBJ2-2, with a tentative D call TRBD2 (7 bases). Per the germline V gene, CDR1 is SGHVS and CDR2 is FNYEAQ. V gave up 4 bases and J gave up 4 bases, with 25 bases separating them. This CDR3 comprises 19 residues.

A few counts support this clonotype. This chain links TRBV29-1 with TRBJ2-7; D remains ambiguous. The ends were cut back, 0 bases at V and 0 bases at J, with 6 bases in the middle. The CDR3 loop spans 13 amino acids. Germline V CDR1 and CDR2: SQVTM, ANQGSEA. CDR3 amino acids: CSVEDRASYEQYF. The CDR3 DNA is TGCAGCGTTGAAGATCGGGCCTCCTACGAGCAGTACTTC.